The sequence of this T cell receptor (beta chain) was determined in a study of blood T cell repertoires in COVID-19. The overall study: Samples came from the United States, Italy and Spain, spanning acute and convalescent COVID-19. Sample material is recorded as cDNA or gDNA derived from T cells, B-cell-depleted T cells, or PBMCs.

The authors' processing: Amplification of reference gene primers provided the estimated nucleated cell counts. Profiled with immunoSEQ multiplex PCR; TCRdb holds only in-frame clones, not every one. Clone size and the V and J calls come from that table; the DNA yielded D and trimming. The sample consists of more than 60,000 clones, 91% of them appearing once. This receptor was identified in a human donor in a cohort sampled during active COVID-19. What was sequenced was peripheral blood.

CDR3 residues: CASTTGMALQQYF. In DNA, the CDR3 is TGTGCCAGCACCACAGGGATGGCCCTTCAGCAGTATTTT. This chain uses TRBV6-5 with TRBJ2-3, with a tentative D call TRBD1 (6 bases). This CDR3 spans 13 amino acids. V lost 7 bases and J 11 bases, leaving 19 bases between the germline ends. Germline V lookup: CDR1 MNHEY, CDR2 SVGAGI.